A single sample is the source of the 20 T cell receptor beta chains below, sequenced in a study of blood T cell repertoires in COVID-19 (dated by TCRdb to 2020 to 2022). Receptor amplification or capture employed the immunoSEQ multiplex PCR assay. This is the immuneACCESS table as TCRdb keeps it, with only in-frame sequences that have V and J called. A part of the clones is gone; compared with another copy, unresolved V genes explain less than half, and the rest is unexplained. This sample holds about 400,000 clones; approximately 91% were observed only once. The ten largest clones add up to about 2.1% of the sample. The material sequenced was PBMCs or T cells enriched from blood (not recorded which). The receptors shown here come from a woman aged 40 to 50 with acute COVID-19.

J is TRBJ2-1 and V is TRBV5-1, with D unresolved. Germline CDR1 and CDR2: SGHRS and YFSETQ. The CDR3 loop spans 15 amino acids. V was trimmed by 0 bases and J by 5 bases, leaving 12 bases between them. The CDR3 nucleotides read TGCGCCAGCAGCTTGGTATTGGGCCAGAACAATGAGCAGTTCTTC. As protein: CASSLVLGQNNEQFF. Variable domain in full (rest from reference TRBV5-1 and TRBJ2-1): KAGVTQTPRYLIKTRGQQVTLSCSPISGHRSVSWYQQTPGQGLQFLFEYFSETQRNKGNFPGRFSGRQFSNSRSEMNVSTLELGDSALYLCASSLVLGQNNEQFFGPGTRLTVL.

The CDR3 region is CASSRAGRGETQYF. CDR3 DNA sequence: TGTGCCAGCAGCCGAGCAGGGAGGGGAGAGACCCAGTACTTC. The chain couples TRBV13 to TRBJ2-5; 7 bases agree with TRBD2. The ends lost 5 bases at V and 4 bases at J; junction bases unmatched: 7. This CDR3 spans 14 amino acids. Germline CDR1 reads PRHDT; CDR2 reads FYEKMQ (reference sequence). Full variable domain (outside the CDR3, taken from reference TRBV13 and TRBJ2-5): AAGVIQSPRHLIKEKRETATLKCYPIPRHDTVYWYQQGPGQDPQFLISFYEKMQSDKGSIPDRFSAQQFSDYHSELNMSSLELGDSALYFCASSRAGRGETQYFGPGTRLLVL.

The chain links TRBV11-2 to TRBJ2-7, with 9 bases matching TRBD1. This CDR3 region has 14 residues. Trimming removed 5 bases from V and 3 bases from J; junction bases left unmatched: 5. The V gene's germline CDR1 is SGHAT and CDR2 FQNNGV. The CDR3 loop reads CASSHDRGDYEQYF. In DNA form, the CDR3 reads TGTGCCAGCAGCCACGACAGGGGGGACTACGAGCAGTACTTC.

The CDR3 DNA is TGTGCCAGCAGTGAAGTCTCGGGTGTAGCTTTCTTT. Its protein is CASSEVSGVAFF. The rearrangement uses TRBV6-1 and TRBJ1-1; D uncertain. The V gene's germline CDR1 is MNHNS and CDR2 SASEGT. Deletions cut 1 base from V and 10 bases from J, with 10 bases between. The CDR3 totals 12 residues.

This chain links TRBV7-2 with TRBJ1-4; D is possibly TRBD1 (6 bases). This CDR3 region has 16 residues. The V end was cut by 5 bases, the J end by 8 bases, with 21 bases between. CDR1 is SGHTA, CDR2 FQGNSA, per germline. The CDR3 reads CASSPPRRTDGEKLFF. Here the CDR3 DNA reads TGTGCCAGCAGCCCCCCCCGTCGGACAGACGGGGAAAAACTGTTTTTT.

The chain recombines TRBV29-1 with TRBJ2-5, with D possibly being TRBD1 (5 bases). The CDR3 extends over 12 amino acids. V was cut by 4 bases and J by 5 bases, with 11 bases left in between. The V gene's germline CDR1 is SQVTM and CDR2 ANQGSEA. The CDR3: CSVGQLAETQYF. In DNA, the CDR3 is TGCAGCGTTGGACAGCTTGCGGAGACCCAGTACTTC.

This chain uses TRBV12-3 or TRBV12-4 with TRBJ2-7; 7 positions match TRBD2. The J segment lost 2 bases and the V segment lost 8 bases, leaving 6 bases of the junction unmatched. The CDR3 is 13 residues long. The CDR3 here is CASGRLAPYEQYF. In nucleotides, the CDR3 is TGTGCCAGCGGTCGACTAGCCCCCTACGAGCAGTACTTC.

The genes are TRBV5-1 and TRBJ2-5; 9 bases are a match to TRBD2. The CDR3 is 15 amino acids. With V trimmed by 1 base and J by 5 bases, 6 bases remained unmatched. From germline, CDR1 is SGHRS and CDR2 YFSETQ. The CDR3 sequence: CASSLSSSGVETQYF. The CDR3 coding sequence is TGCGCCAGCAGCTTGTCGTCTAGCGGGGTCGAGACCCAGTACTTC.

In its sample, this clone was seen once. The V and J genes are TRBV5-1 and TRBJ2-7, with 8 bases identical to TRBD2. Losses at the gene ends were 4 bases for V and 6 bases for J; bases not matched to a gene: 6. Germline CDR1 SGHRS, CDR2 YFSETQ. The CDR3 covers 13 residues. The CDR3 DNA sequence: TGCGCCAGCAGCCCCGGGAGGGGAGTCGAGCAGTACTTC. Translated, it gives CASSPGRGVEQYF.

The chain is built from TRBV19 and TRBJ2-5; 10 positions agree with TRBD2. This CDR3 has 13 amino acids. The J segment lost 4 bases and the V segment lost 9 bases, leaving 5 bases of the junction unmatched. The germline V gene has CDR1 LNHDA and CDR2 SQIVND (reference sequence). CDR3 loop: CASRSGGAETQYF. The CDR3 DNA is TGTGCCAGCAGGAGCGGGGGGGCAGAGACCCAGTACTTC.

This clone was found a few times. The chain couples TRBV5-4 to TRBJ2-2; D might be TRBD1 (6 bases). This CDR3 has 15 residues. The germline V gene has CDR1 SGHNT and CDR2 YYREEE (reference sequence). V was cut by 0 bases and J by 7 bases, with 13 bases left in between. CDR3 DNA: TGTGCCAGCAGCTTGGACAGGGTGAGAAACGGGGAGCTGTTTTTT. Translating it yields CASSLDRVRNGELFF.

The rearrangement links TRBV5-1 to TRBJ1-1, with 9 bases aligning to TRBD1. Trimming removed 5 bases from V and 6 bases from J; junction bases left unmatched: 8. CDR3 length: 14 amino acids. From germline, CDR1 is SGHRS and CDR2 YFSETQ. This CDR3 reads CASRLTGGSSEAFF. The CDR3 DNA reads TGCGCCAGCAGACTCACAGGGGGCAGTTCTGAAGCTTTCTTT.

V gene TRBV6-5 combines with J gene TRBJ2-2, with D maybe TRBD2 (7 bases). V was trimmed by 1 base and J by 11 bases, leaving 20 bases between them. Germline CDR1 reads MNHEY; CDR2 reads SVGAGI. The CDR3 is 16 residues long. The CDR3 loop reads CASSYCGGGPVCELFF. DNA for the CDR3: TGTGCCAGCAGTTACTGTGGCGGGGGCCCCGTATGTGAGCTGTTTTTT.

The gene calls are TRBV4-2 and TRBJ2-5; D might be TRBD1 (7 bases). Germline V gene data show CDR1 as LGHNA and CDR2 as YNFKEQ. This CDR3 comprises 16 residues. Trimming pared 4 bases from V and 5 bases from J, leaving 20 bases between. Here the CDR3 DNA reads TGTGCCAGCAGCCCAACCAGGGGGGCGGTGGAGGAGACCCAGTACTTC. Translated: CASSPTRGAVEETQYF.

This chain connects TRBV2 to TRBJ1-5, with D uncertain. CDR1 is SNHLY, CDR2 FYNNEI, per germline. The CDR3 consists of 15 residues. Between the trimmed V and J ends, which lost 1 base and 6 bases, there was a span of 13 bases. CDR3 amino acids: CASSEGHARGQPQHF. For the CDR3, the DNA is TGTGCCAGCAGTGAAGGACACGCCCGGGGTCAGCCCCAGCATTTT. Full variable domain (rest looked up from reference TRBV2 and TRBJ1-5): EPEVTQTPSHQVTQMGQEVILRCVPISNHLYFYWYRQILGQKVEFLVSFYNNEISEKSEIFDDQFSVERPDGSNFTLKIRSTKLEDSAMYFCASSEGHARGQPQHFGDGTRLSIL.

The chain carries TRBV10-1 and TRBJ2-2, with D perhaps matching TRBD2 (5 bases). Per germline, CDR1 WNHNN and CDR2 SYGVQD (reference sequence). The CDR3 is 14 residues long. V was trimmed by 3 bases and J by 3 bases, leaving 8 bases between them. Here the CDR3 DNA reads TGCGCCAGCAGTGAAATGAGGGACACCGGGGAGCTGTTTTTT. The encoded protein is CASSEMRDTGELFF.

The rearrangement links TRBV10-3 to TRBJ2-2; D unresolved. Deletions cut 9 bases from V and 5 bases from J, with 7 bases between. Germline CDR1 ENHRY, CDR2 SYGVKD. This CDR3 is 11 amino acids long. CDR3 region: CAMSVTGELFF. CDR3 nucleotide sequence: TGTGCCATGTCGGTGACCGGGGAGCTGTTTTTT.

This clone showed up just once. The CDR3 loop is CASSGTSGALSYEQYF. Here the CDR3 DNA reads TGCGCCAGCAGCGGAACTAGCGGGGCCCTCTCCTACGAGCAGTACTTC. This rearrangement joins TRBV5-1 to TRBJ2-7, with 10 nucleotides matching TRBD2. The CDR3 runs to 16 residues. J lost 0 bases, V lost 4 bases, and 7 bases had no gene match. CDR1 and CDR2 (germline): SGHRS, YFSETQ.

The chain carries TRBV3-1 (or the pseudogene TRBV3-2) and TRBJ1-5; D is uncertain. CDR1 and CDR2 from the germline V gene are LGHDT and YNNKEL (reference sequence). Trimming removed 4 bases at V and 6 bases at J, with 19 bases between. The CDR3 loop spans 16 amino acids. Here the CDR3 reads CASSPTVMRARQPQHF. DNA for the CDR3: TGTGCCAGCAGCCCGACCGTCATGAGGGCCCGTCAGCCCCAGCATTTT.

The V gene is TRBV7-9, the J gene TRBJ1-6, with TRBD1 identical over 7 bases. The CDR3 is made up of 15 amino acids. With V trimmed by 1 base and J by 10 bases, 7 bases remained unmatched. Germline CDR1 SEHNR, CDR2 FQNEAQ (reference sequence). The CDR3 region is CASSLGDRSGSPLHF. The CDR3 region has the DNA TGTGCCAGCAGCTTAGGGGACAGAAGTGGATCACCCCTCCACTTT.